These 32 T cell receptor beta chains were sequenced from one sample in a study of Graves' ophthalmopathy and Graves' hyperthyroidism. TCR beta CDR3 amplification used RNA transcripts. Investigators did first-round RT-PCR with HTBI primers, then second-round multiplex PCR. Via MiXCR, TCRdb re-called the multiplex PCR reads, giving one row per CDR3 protein. The profile covers hundreds of thousands of distinct CDR3 sequences, with around 20% appearing a single time and approximately 3.2% taken by the ten largest. Specimen: peripheral blood. Receptors originate from a woman aged 18-35 years with stable Graves' hyperthyroidism.

This clonotype was picked up many times. The chain combines TRBV15 with TRBJ2-5; D unresolved. The CDR3 sequence is 13 residues long. CDR1 and CDR2 from the germline V gene are LNHNV and YYDKDF (reference sequence). V was shortened by 3 bases and J by 1 base, with 6 bases between the two germline ends. CDR3 coding DNA: TGTGCCACCAGCAGGTCGGTCCAAGAGACCCAGTACTTC. Translation gives CATSRSVQETQYF.

This clonotype was counted ten times or more. This chain connects TRBV28 to TRBJ1-5, with D unresolved. The CDR3 is 15 residues long. Trimming took 2 bases from V and 0 from J, leaving 8 bases between them. Germline V gene data show CDR1 as MDHEN and CDR2 as SYDVKM. The CDR3 region has the DNA TGTGCCAGCAGTTTAGTACAGACTAGCAATCAGCCCCAGCATTTT. This encodes CASSLVQTSNQPQHF.

This clonotype occurred many times. V and J are TRBV6-1 and TRBJ2-5; no reliable D call. The V gene lost 2 bases and the J gene lost 2 bases, with 6 bases spanning the gap. The CDR3 totals 13 residues. Germline lookup yields CDR1 MNHNS and CDR2 SASEGT. The CDR3 coding sequence is TGTGCCAGCAGTGAACTCCCGCAAGAGACCCAGTACTTC. Translation: CASSELPQETQYF.

This clonotype has only a few counts. This likely comes from a read error, as the CDR3 has no conserved phenylalanine or tryptophan at its end. The chain combines TRBV2 with TRBJ1-3; no clear D. The CDR3 runs to 13 residues. Trimming took off 6 bases at V and 2 bases at J, with 8 bases between the two ends. Germline V gene lookup returns CDR1 SNHLY and CDR2 FYNNEI. CDR3 residues: CASSGMAGNTIYY. The CDR3 DNA sequence: TGTGCCAGCAGCGGGATGGCTGGAAACACCATATATTAT.

This clonotype was counted ten times or more. CDR3: CASSMGLAAYEQYF. The DNA of the CDR3 is TGTGCCAGCAGCATGGGACTAGCGGCCTACGAGCAGTACTTC. V gene TRBV11-2 combines with J gene TRBJ2-7; 11 nucleotides align to TRBD2. Germline CDR1 and CDR2: SGHAT and FQNNGV. V dropped 5 bases and J dropped 2; count of bases not matched to a gene: 2. The CDR3 runs 14 residues.

As regards this clonotype: It may be a read error: a sequence one base away is much more abundant. The chain employs TRBV7-9 and TRBJ1-1; 7 nucleotides agree with TRBD1. Germline V gives CDR1 SEHNR, CDR2 FQNEAQ (reference sequence). Losses at the gene ends were 3 bases for V and 10 bases for J; bases not matched to a gene: 8. CDR3 length: 13 residues. In DNA, the CDR3 is TGTGCCAGCAGCTTCGATTCGCCAGGGGGAGCTTTCTTT. The encoded protein is CASSFDSPGGAFF.

The chain couples TRBV6-2 or TRBV6-3 to TRBJ1-1; TRBD1 is a possible D gene (6 bases). Trimming stripped 0 bases from V and 4 bases from J, with 9 bases between. The CDR3 covers 14 residues. The germline gives CDR1 MNHEY, CDR2 SVGEGT. The CDR3 DNA follows: TGTGCCAGCAGTTACTCGGGGGCGAGCACTGAAGCTTTCTTT. It translates to CASSYSGASTEAFF.

There are many counts of this clonotype. The chain has TRBV29-1 and TRBJ2-7, with 7 bases matching TRBD1. Germline lookup yields CDR1 SQVTM and CDR2 ANQGSEA. The CDR3 has 13 amino acids. Trimming took 2 bases from V and 2 from J; bases not matched to a gene: 3. CDR3 amino acids: CSVENRGTYEQYF. CDR3 nucleotides: TGCAGCGTTGAAAACAGGGGAACCTACGAGCAGTACTTC.

The chain combines TRBV2 with TRBJ1-5, with D maybe TRBD1 (6 bases). Deletions cut 4 bases from V and 3 bases from J, with 10 bases between. The CDR3 is made up of 14 amino acids. The germline V gene encodes CDR1 SNHLY and CDR2 FYNNEI. The CDR3: CASSVGQNNQPQHF. CDR3 nucleotide sequence: TGTGCCAGCAGTGTAGGACAGAACAATCAGCCCCAGCATTTT. Using reference TRBV2 and TRBJ1-5 for the parts outside the CDR3, the full variable domain is EPEVTQTPSHQVTQMGQEVILRCVPISNHLYFYWYRQILGQKVEFLVSFYNNEISEKSEIFDDQFSVERPDGSNFTLKIRSTKLEDSAMYFCASSVGQNNQPQHFGDGTRLSIL.

This clonotype showed up many times. The chain carries TRBV20-1 and TRBJ2-7, with D possibly TRBD2 on 5 matching bases. The CDR3 totals 13 residues. Between the trimmed V and J ends, which lost 1 base and 2 bases, there was a span of 9 bases. Germline lookup yields CDR1 DFQATT and CDR2 SNEGSKA (reference sequence). As DNA, the CDR3 is TGCAGTGCTAGAGGCGGGCCCGCCTACGAGCAGTACTTC. It encodes CSARGGPAYEQYF.

This sequence joins TRBV7-6 and TRBJ1-1; D is ambiguous. V was pared by 2 bases and J by 1 base, with 17 bases between. This CDR3 is built from 17 residues. Germline values: CDR1 SGHVS, CDR2 FNYEAQ. CDR3 sequence reads: CASSLLAGPNTNTEAFF. DNA for the CDR3: TGTGCCAGCAGCTTATTAGCCGGCCCCAATACGAACACTGAAGCTTTCTTT. Full variable domain (rest looked up from reference TRBV7-6 and TRBJ1-1): GAGVSQSPRYKVTKRGQDVALRCDPISGHVSLYWYRQALGQGPEFLTYFNYEAQQDKSGLPNDRFSAERPEGSISTLTIQRTEQRDSAMYRCASSLLAGPNTNTEAFFGQGTRLTVV.

This clonotype was counted ten times or more. The V gene is TRBV6-1, the J gene TRBJ2-7; 10 bases match TRBD2. The ends lost 6 bases at V and 0 bases at J; junction bases unmatched: 5. CDR1 MNHNS and CDR2 SASEGT come from the germline V gene. This CDR3 is 15 amino acids long. The CDR3 bases are TGTGCCAGCAGCTCTCCTAGCGGGAGCTCCTACGAGCAGTACTTC. Its translation: CASSSPSGSSYEQYF.

This clonotype has at least ten counts. The chain carries TRBV24-1 and TRBJ2-5, with 8 bases matching TRBD1. CDR3 size: 15 residues. Germline assignment: CDR1 KGHDR and CDR2 SFDVKD. With V trimmed by 4 bases and J by 1 base, 4 bases remained unmatched. The CDR3 sequence is CATSDGGQGQETQYF. CDR3 bases: TGTGCCACCAGTGACGGAGGACAGGGCCAAGAGACCCAGTACTTC.

With regard to this clonotype: A junction boundary mismatches the germline segment, possibly from a read error. The chain recombines TRBV29-1 with TRBJ2-5, with a weak D call TRBD1 (5 bases). From germline, CDR1 is SQVTM and CDR2 ANQGSEA. The CDR3 length is 12 residues. CDR3 nucleotide sequence: TGCAGCGTTTCGGACACCCAAGGGACCCAGTACTTC. Amino acid sequence: CSVSDTQGTQYF.

The rearrangement uses TRBV5-1 and TRBJ2-2; possibly TRBD1 or TRBD2 for D (5 bases each). Between the trimmed V and J ends, which lost 4 bases and 0 bases, there was a span of 16 bases. The germline CDR1 and CDR2 sequences are SGHRS and YFSETQ. This CDR3 has 17 residues. The CDR3 region is CASSGIPGRSNTGELFF. The DNA of the CDR3 is TGCGCCAGCAGCGGAATACCGGGACGGTCGAACACCGGGGAGCTGTTTTTT.

This clonotype was seen more than once but under ten times. V usage is TRBV27 and J usage is TRBJ1-2; 7 bases are a match to TRBD1. Germline values: CDR1 MNHEY, CDR2 SMNVEV (reference sequence). The V gene end was trimmed by 5 bases and the J gene end by 8 bases; junction bases not matched to a gene: 8. The CDR3 sequence is 13 residues long. CDR3 DNA sequence: TGTGCCAGCAGTCTGACAGGGATTCAGGGCTACACCTTC. Its translation: CASSLTGIQGYTF.

J is TRBJ2-6 and V is TRBV28, with D maybe TRBD2 (6 bases). The CDR3 has 18 amino acids. V gave up 4 bases and J gave up 0 bases, with 16 bases separating them. From germline, CDR1 is MDHEN and CDR2 SYDVKM. This CDR3 reads CASSCPGRRGSGANVLTF. The CDR3 region has the DNA TGTGCCAGCAGTTGCCCGGGCCGGCGGGGCTCTGGGGCCAACGTCCTGACTTTC.

This clonotype was observed many times. The rearrangement links TRBV2 to TRBJ2-7, with TRBD1 identical over 9 bases. The CDR3 is 12 residues long. V shed 6 bases, J shed 6 bases, and the junction held 3 bases outside the gene matches. Per the germline V gene, CDR1 is SNHLY and CDR2 is FYNNEI. The CDR3 is CASRDRGPEQYF. DNA of the CDR3: TGTGCCAGCAGGGACAGGGGCCCCGAGCAGTACTTC.

The sample holds many counts of this clonotype. The chain carries TRBV5-5 and TRBJ1-2; TRBD1 agrees at 8 bases. This CDR3 spans 15 amino acids. Germline CDR1 is SGHKS and CDR2 is YYEKEE (reference sequence). V dropped 5 bases and J dropped 4; count of bases not matched to a gene: 10. The CDR3 coding sequence is TGTGCCAGCAGGGAAGGACAGGGTTGGACCTATGGCTACACCTTC. As protein: CASREGQGWTYGYTF.

This clonotype appeared a few times. The J gene is TRBJ1-6, the V gene TRBV3-1; TRBD1 matches 7 bases. Trimming at V came to 4 bases and at J to 9 bases, leaving 6 bases not matched to a gene. The CDR3 extends over 14 amino acids. Germline assignment: CDR1 LGHDT and CDR2 YNNKEL (reference sequence). For the CDR3, the DNA is TGTGCCAGCAGCCTCGGACAGGTGGCTTCACCCCTCCACTTT. Its translation is CASSLGQVASPLHF. The full variable domain, rest sourced from reference TRBV3-1 and TRBJ1-6, is DTAVSQTPKYLVTQMGNDKSIKCEQNLGHDTMYWYKQDSKKFLKIMFSYNNKELIINETVPNRFSPKSPDKAHLNLHINSLELGDSAVYFCASSLGQVASPLHFGNGTRLTVT.

The J gene is TRBJ1-2, the V gene TRBV5-1; no firm D call. This CDR3 is 13 amino acids long. V lost 4 bases and J lost 8, with 15 bases in between. Germline V gene sequence: CDR1 SGHRS, CDR2 YFSETQ. The CDR3 DNA is TGCGCCAGCAGCCAGACCGGGGTAGGCGGCTACACCTTC. Translating it yields CASSQTGVGGYTF.

This chain joins TRBV9 and TRBJ2-5; D uncertain. Germline CDR1 and CDR2: SGDLS and YYNGEE. Trimming stripped 4 bases from V and 8 bases from J, with 15 bases between. This CDR3 has 13 amino acids. The CDR3 coding sequence is TGTGCCAGCAGCCCCCGTTTTTTGGGTACCCAGTACTTC. Translated: CASSPRFLGTQYF.

This clonotype was recorded at least ten times. The V and J genes are TRBV30 and TRBJ1-1; D uncertain. The germline V gene encodes CDR1 GTSNPN and CDR2 SVGIG (reference sequence). This CDR3 is 12 amino acids long. Trimming cost V 4 bases and J 5 bases, with 11 bases left between them. DNA for the CDR3: TGTGCCTGGACTAACTTGCGGACTGAAGCTTTCTTT. This translates into CAWTNLRTEAFF.

V gene TRBV5-1 combines with J gene TRBJ1-2; the match to TRBD1 covers 7 bases. The junction had 20 bases not matched to a gene; V was cut back by 7 bases and J by 5 bases. Germline V CDR1 and CDR2: SGHRS, YFSETQ. This CDR3 contains 17 residues. CDR3 loop: CASAREGAPDIGYGYTF. CDR3 in DNA: TGCGCCAGCGCCCGGGAGGGGGCCCCAGATATAGGTTATGGCTACACCTTC.

This clonotype was found many times. The rearrangement uses TRBV15 and TRBJ1-2; 7 bases align to TRBD1. After removal of 5 bases from V and 4 bases from J, the junction contained 1 base not matched to a gene. The CDR3 is made up of 12 amino acids. Germline V lookup: CDR1 LNHNV, CDR2 YYDKDF (reference sequence). As DNA, the CDR3 is TGTGCCACCAGCCGGGACAGCTATGGCTACACCTTC. This sequence encodes CATSRDSYGYTF.

This clonotype has ten or more counts. A much larger clone sits a single nucleotide away, making a read error possible. The chain carries TRBV6-5 and TRBJ2-7, with 14 bases identical to TRBD2. Germline V gene sequence: CDR1 MNHEY, CDR2 SVGAGI. V gave up 6 bases and J gave up 8 bases; unmatched junction bases: 12. The CDR3 has 16 amino acids. CDR3 region: CASSLLGTSGRPKQYF. The DNA of the CDR3 is TGTGCCAGCAGCTTACTCGGGACTAGCGGGAGACCCAAGCAGTACTTC.

The table lists this clonotype with a count of one. No conserved phenylalanine or tryptophan ends this CDR3, so it is likely a read error. The V and J genes are TRBV11-1 and TRBJ1-1; D is undetermined. CDR3 size: 16 residues. Per the germline V gene, CDR1 is SGHAT and CDR2 is FQDESV (reference sequence). The CDR3: CASSLRRARGYTGAFL. CDR3 coding DNA: TGTGCCAGCAGCTTAAGACGGGCCCGCGGGTACACTGGAGCTTTCTTG.

In this sample, this clonotype turned up many times. V gene TRBV10-1 combines with J gene TRBJ1-6; D unclear. V was cut by 2 bases and J by 0 bases, with 8 bases left in between. CDR3 size: 16 residues. Germline values: CDR1 WNHNN, CDR2 SYGVQD (reference sequence). The CDR3 loop is CASSEPLSSYNSPLHF. CDR3 in DNA: TGCGCCAGCAGTGAGCCCCTGAGCTCCTATAATTCACCCCTCCACTTT.

This clonotype came up many times. This chain uses TRBV20-1 with TRBJ2-7, with TRBD2 matching 7 bases. Germline CDR1 and CDR2: DFQATT and SNEGSKA (reference sequence). The J segment lost 2 bases and the V segment lost 2 bases, leaving 6 bases of the junction unmatched. CDR3 length: 14 residues. This CDR3 reads CSARIWTRPYEQYF. For the CDR3, the DNA is TGCAGTGCTAGAATCTGGACTAGACCCTACGAGCAGTACTTC.

The V call is TRBV2, the J call TRBJ2-6; possible D gene TRBD1, 6 bases. Germline values: CDR1 SNHLY, CDR2 FYNNEI. Trimming cost V 9 bases and J 0 bases, with 18 bases left between them. The CDR3 runs 17 residues. The CDR3, as DNA: TGTGCCAGTACTTCAGGGGTCCTTTACTCTGGGGCCAACGTCCTGACTTTC. It translates to CASTSGVLYSGANVLTF.

This clonotype has at least ten counts. V and J are TRBV20-1 and TRBJ1-3; 10 positions match TRBD1. Per germline, CDR1 DFQATT and CDR2 SNEGSKA (reference sequence). The ends lost 5 bases at V and 2 bases at J; junction bases unmatched: 15. This CDR3 comprises 18 residues. Here the CDR3 DNA reads TGCAGTGCTCACCTTTTACCCCGGGACAGGGGAACTGGAAACACCATATATTTT. Amino acid sequence: CSAHLLPRDRGTGNTIYF.

The chain has TRBV7-2 and TRBJ2-5; D gene ambiguous. V lost 1 base and J lost 2, with 8 bases in between. The germline CDR1 and CDR2 sequences are SGHTA and FQGNSA. This CDR3 comprises 14 residues. The CDR3 nucleotides are TGTGCCAGCAGCTTAGGTCGCTGGCAAGAGACCCAGTACTTC. This gives the protein CASSLGRWQETQYF.